These 5 T cell receptor beta chains came from one sample sequenced in a study of T-cell reconstitution after alpha-beta-depleted transplantation in children. TCRbeta library construction was performed incorporating unique molecular identifiers. TCRdb redid the calling of the PCR reads with MiXCR, one entry per CDR3 protein. The repertoire consists of fewer than 700,000 distinct CDR3 sequences, with 10% to 15% occurring once and the leading ten covering 2.2%. The specimen comprised PBMCs, mostly from graft donor cells, sampled 360 days after TCRalphabeta/CD19-depleted stem cell transplant. These receptors were obtained from a male patient aged 5 to 17 who had a stem cell transplant for acute myeloid leukemia, so the T cells may come from the graft donor.

This clonotype was detected a few times. In nucleotides, the CDR3 is TGTGCCAGCAGCCAAACTTGGGCAGGTTACTCTGGGGCCAACGTCCTGACTTTC. Translating gives CASSQTWAGYSGANVLTF. J is TRBJ2-6 and V is TRBV14; D is ambiguous. Germline assignment: CDR1 SGHDN and CDR2 FVKESK. The CDR3 is 18 amino acids. Trimming removed 2 bases from V and 0 bases from J, with 14 bases in between.

The chain employs TRBV15 and TRBJ2-7, with TRBD2 matching 8 bases. The germline gives CDR1 LNHNV, CDR2 YYDKDF (reference sequence). J gave up 2 bases and V 2 bases, and 5 bases lay outside the gene matches. The CDR3 spans 15 residues. CDR3 in amino acids: CATSRPGGQTYEQYF. For the CDR3, the DNA is TGTGCCACCAGCAGACCGGGAGGGCAAACCTACGAGCAGTACTTC.

This clonotype showed up just a few times. This chain uses TRBV12-3 or TRBV12-4 with TRBJ2-3; D may be TRBD1 (6 bases). This CDR3 has 14 amino acids. Trimming cost V 5 bases and J 4 bases, with 13 bases left between them. CDR3 nucleotides: TGTGCCAGCAGTCGGACAGTTCTTTCAGATACGCAGTATTTT. This codes for CASSRTVLSDTQYF.

The table lists this clonotype with a few counts. This rearrangement joins TRBV5-4 to TRBJ2-1; 8 bases agree with TRBD2. Trimming at V came to 3 bases and at J to 8 bases, leaving 7 bases not matched to a gene. Germline-derived CDR1 and CDR2 are SGHNT and YYREEE (reference sequence). The CDR3 totals 14 residues. The CDR3 here is CASSSGTRSDEQFF. The CDR3 coding sequence is TGTGCCAGCAGCTCCGGGACTAGATCTGATGAGCAGTTCTTC.

This clonotype was counted a few times. The chain couples TRBV6-1 to TRBJ2-7, with 7 bases matching TRBD2. The CDR3 runs to 14 residues. The V segment lost 6 bases and the J segment 3 bases; nucleotides outside the gene matches: 8. Germline V lookup: CDR1 MNHNS, CDR2 SASEGT. As DNA, the CDR3 is TGTGCCAGCAGCCCAACGGGGGGTATCTACGAGCAGTACTTC. This encodes CASSPTGGIYEQYF.